Shown below are 12 T cell receptor beta chains from a single sample sequenced in a study of blood T cell repertoires in COVID-19. The table came from immunoSEQ multiplex PCR; TCRdb's copy has only in-frame clones and leaves some out. The sample records approximately 300,000 clones, about nine tenths being singletons. The sample consisted of PBMCs or T cells enriched from blood (not recorded which). These receptors were obtained from a woman under 30 who had recovered from COVID-19.

For this clone: Other DNA variants within this sample encode the same CDR3. The CDR3 reads CASSPSDYGYTF. Here the CDR3 DNA reads TGTGCCAGCAGTCCTAGCGACTATGGCTACACCTTC. The chain carries TRBV28 and TRBJ1-2; D remains unclear. CDR3 size: 12 residues. CDR1 is MDHEN and CDR2 is SYDVKM in the germline V gene. V was trimmed by 5 bases and J by 3 bases, leaving 7 bases between them.

DNA for the CDR3: TGTGCCAGCAGCAACGGACAGAGGAACACTGAAGCTTTCTTT. Residues: CASSNGQRNTEAFF. This rearrangement joins TRBV9 to TRBJ1-1, with a possible D match to TRBD1 (6 bases). Germline CDR1 SGDLS, CDR2 YYNGEE. The ends were cut back, 4 bases at V and 1 base at J, with 11 bases in the middle. CDR3 length: 14 residues.

Worth noting for this clone: A far larger clone is off by one base, so a read error is likely. Other DNA sequences from this sample encode an identical CDR3 as well. V and J are TRBV7-3 and TRBJ1-1; D unclear. V was shortened by 3 bases and J by 0 bases, with 5 bases between the two germline ends. CDR1 is SGHTA and CDR2 is FQGTGA in the germline V gene. The CDR3 totals 13 residues. The CDR3 sequence: CASSLSVNTEAFF. CDR3 in DNA: TGTGCCAGCAGCTTGTCGGTGAACACTGAAGCTTTCTTT.

The rearrangement joins TRBV29-1 to TRBJ1-4; tentative D call: TRBD1 (6 bases). Trimming took off 6 bases at V and 4 bases at J, with 15 bases between the two ends. The CDR3 contains 14 residues. Looked up from germline, CDR1 is SQVTM and CDR2 is ANQGSEA. Here the CDR3 reads CSVIAGAHNEKLFF. The CDR3 DNA reads TGCAGCGTAATAGCAGGGGCCCATAATGAAAAACTGTTTTTT.

V and J are TRBV5-8 and TRBJ2-1; 10 positions agree with TRBD2. CDR1 SGHTS and CDR2 YDEGEE come from the germline V gene. J lost 3 bases, V lost 3 bases, and 3 bases had no gene match. This CDR3 has 15 residues. CDR3 protein: CASSSLAGIYNEQFF. CDR3 bases: TGTGCCAGCAGCTCACTAGCGGGGATCTACAATGAGCAGTTCTTC.

This CDR3 is CAIREGRGETQYF. The CDR3 region has the DNA TGTGCCATCAGGGAAGGAAGGGGAGAGACCCAGTACTTC. This chain joins TRBV10-3 and TRBJ2-5; maybe TRBD1 (5 bases). This CDR3 comprises 13 residues. V was trimmed by 6 bases and J by 4 bases, leaving 12 bases between them. Germline CDR1 is ENHRY and CDR2 is SYGVKD.

In its sample, this clone was seen a few times. This sequence joins TRBV9 and TRBJ2-3, with D maybe TRBD2 (6 bases). This CDR3 contains 15 residues. Germline V gene data show CDR1 as SGDLS and CDR2 as YYNGEE. Trimming stripped 3 bases from V and 0 bases from J, with 11 bases between. In DNA form, the CDR3 reads TGTGCCAGCAGCGACACAGGAGGGAGCACAGATACGCAGTATTTT. As protein: CASSDTGGSTDTQYF.

The chain links TRBV11-3 to TRBJ1-1; 7 nucleotides line up with TRBD1. The length of the CDR3 is 13 residues. With V trimmed by 5 bases and J by 5 bases, 5 bases remained unmatched. The V gene's germline CDR1 is SGHNT and CDR2 YENEEA. The CDR3: CASSARQGTEAFF. CDR3 sequence (DNA): TGTGCCAGCAGCGCCCGACAGGGTACTGAAGCTTTCTTT.

There are a few counts of this clone. The chain combines TRBV28 with TRBJ1-4, with 7 bases matching TRBD1. The CDR3 sequence is 14 residues long. Germline CDR1 MDHEN, CDR2 SYDVKM. V gave up 5 bases and J gave up 7 bases; unmatched junction bases: 7. This CDR3 reads CASSDRQGTEKLFF. CDR3 sequence (DNA): TGTGCCAGCAGTGACAGACAGGGCACTGAAAAACTGTTTTTT.

This clone has just one count. This sequence joins TRBV4-1 and TRBJ1-2, with 8 bases that match TRBD1. Germline CDR1 is MGHRA and CDR2 is YSYEKL. J was trimmed by 5 bases and V by 4 bases; bases with no gene match: 15. The CDR3 contains 17 residues. As DNA, the CDR3 is TGCGCCAGCAGCCCAGGACAGGGAGAGTATTCCCCTTATGGCTACACCTTC. Translated: CASSPGQGEYSPYGYTF.

J is TRBJ2-7 and V is TRBV5-8; 10 bases are shared with TRBD2. The CDR3 sequence is 17 residues long. Germline CDR1 reads SGHTS; CDR2 reads YDEGEE. With V trimmed by 4 bases and J by 4 bases, 14 bases remained unmatched. The CDR3 sequence: CASSPGMGSGRKYEQYF. CDR3 bases: TGTGCCAGCAGCCCGGGGATGGGTAGCGGGAGGAAGTACGAGCAGTACTTC. Drawing the rest from reference TRBV5-8 and TRBJ2-7, the complete variable domain is EAGVTQSPTHLIKTRGQQATLRCSPISGHTSVYWYQQALGLGLQFLLWYDEGEERNRGNFPPRFSGRQFPNYSSELNVNALELEDSALYLCASSPGMGSGRKYEQYFGPGTRLTVT.

The gene calls are TRBV20-1 and TRBJ2-1; 7 bases align to TRBD1. Germline V gene lookup returns CDR1 DFQATT and CDR2 SNEGSKA (reference sequence). The CDR3 is 16 amino acids. V was clipped by 3 bases and J by 0 bases; unmatched bases: 8. The CDR3 sequence: CSASNPRDSSYNEQFF. Here the CDR3 DNA reads TGCAGTGCTAGTAATCCGAGGGACAGCTCCTACAATGAGCAGTTCTTC.